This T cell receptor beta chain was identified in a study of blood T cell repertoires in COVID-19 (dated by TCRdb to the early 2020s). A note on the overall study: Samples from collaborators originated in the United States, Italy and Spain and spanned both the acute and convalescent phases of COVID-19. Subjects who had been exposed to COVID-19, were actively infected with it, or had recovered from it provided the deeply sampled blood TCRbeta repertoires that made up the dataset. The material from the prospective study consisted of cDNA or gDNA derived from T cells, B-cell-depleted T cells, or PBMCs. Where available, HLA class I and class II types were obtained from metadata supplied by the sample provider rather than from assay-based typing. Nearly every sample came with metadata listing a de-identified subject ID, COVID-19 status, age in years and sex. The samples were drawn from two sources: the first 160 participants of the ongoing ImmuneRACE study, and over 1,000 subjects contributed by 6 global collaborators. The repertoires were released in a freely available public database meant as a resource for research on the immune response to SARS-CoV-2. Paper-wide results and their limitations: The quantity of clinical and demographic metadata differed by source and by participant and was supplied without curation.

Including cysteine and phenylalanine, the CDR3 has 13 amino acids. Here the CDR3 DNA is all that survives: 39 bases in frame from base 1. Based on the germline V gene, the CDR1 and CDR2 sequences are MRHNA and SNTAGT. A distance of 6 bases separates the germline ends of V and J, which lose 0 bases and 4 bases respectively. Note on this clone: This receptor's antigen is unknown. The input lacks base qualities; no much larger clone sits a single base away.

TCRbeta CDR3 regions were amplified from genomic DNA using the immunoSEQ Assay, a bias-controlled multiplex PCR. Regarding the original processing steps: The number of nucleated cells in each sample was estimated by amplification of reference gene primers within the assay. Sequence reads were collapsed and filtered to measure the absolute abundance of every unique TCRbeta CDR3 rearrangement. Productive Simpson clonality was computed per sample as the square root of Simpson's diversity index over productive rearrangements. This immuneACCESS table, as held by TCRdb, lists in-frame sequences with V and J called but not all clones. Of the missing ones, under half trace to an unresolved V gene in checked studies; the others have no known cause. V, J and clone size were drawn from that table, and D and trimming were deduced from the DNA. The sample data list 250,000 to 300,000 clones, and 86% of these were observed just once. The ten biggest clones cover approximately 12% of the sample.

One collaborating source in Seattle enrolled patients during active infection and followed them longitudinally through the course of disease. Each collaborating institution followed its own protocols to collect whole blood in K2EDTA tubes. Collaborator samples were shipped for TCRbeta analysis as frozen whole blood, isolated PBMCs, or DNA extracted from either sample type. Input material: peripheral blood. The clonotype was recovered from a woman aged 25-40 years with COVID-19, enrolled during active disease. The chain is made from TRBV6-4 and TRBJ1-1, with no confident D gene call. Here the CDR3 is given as CASSDSSVTEAFF. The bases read TGTGCCAGCAGTGACTCCAGTGTCACTGAAGCTTTCTTT.